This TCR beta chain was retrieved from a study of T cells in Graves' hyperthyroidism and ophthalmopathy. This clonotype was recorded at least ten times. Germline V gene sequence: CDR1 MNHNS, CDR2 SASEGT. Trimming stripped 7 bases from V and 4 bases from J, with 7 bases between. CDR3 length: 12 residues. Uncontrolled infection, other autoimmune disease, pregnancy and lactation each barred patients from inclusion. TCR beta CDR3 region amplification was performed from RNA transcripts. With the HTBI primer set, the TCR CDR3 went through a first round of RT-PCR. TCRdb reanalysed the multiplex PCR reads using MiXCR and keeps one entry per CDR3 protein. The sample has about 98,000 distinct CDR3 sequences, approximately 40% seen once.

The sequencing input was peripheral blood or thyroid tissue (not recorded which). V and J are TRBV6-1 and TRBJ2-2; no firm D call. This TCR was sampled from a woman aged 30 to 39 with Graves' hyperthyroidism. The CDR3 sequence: CASKEPTGELFF. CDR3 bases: TGTGCCAGCAAAGAGCCCACCGGGGAGCTGTTTTTT.